This entry features one TCR beta chain sequence. This entry is derived from a study of blood T cell repertoires in COVID-19. The wider study: Italy, Spain and the United States were the sources of the convalescent and acute COVID-19 samples. Nucleic acid was either cDNA or gDNA, and it came from T cells, B-cell-depleted T cells, or PBMCs.

CDR3 length: 14 residues. The V end was cut by 1 base, the J end by 6 bases, with 13 bases between. The germline gives CDR1 SGHAT, CDR2 FQNNGV. Some clones are missing from TCRdb's copy, which holds only in-frame ones; the method was immunoSEQ multiplex PCR. The table has about 160,000 clones, approximately 80% seen once. This TCR was recovered from a man between 60 and 75 years old with acute or convalescent COVID-19. Material: peripheral blood. This chain joins TRBV11-2 and TRBJ2-7; D gene unclear. CDR3 in DNA: TGTGCCAGCAGCTTAGTTGTAGTCATTGCCGAGCAGTACTTC. It encodes CASSLVVVIAEQYF.